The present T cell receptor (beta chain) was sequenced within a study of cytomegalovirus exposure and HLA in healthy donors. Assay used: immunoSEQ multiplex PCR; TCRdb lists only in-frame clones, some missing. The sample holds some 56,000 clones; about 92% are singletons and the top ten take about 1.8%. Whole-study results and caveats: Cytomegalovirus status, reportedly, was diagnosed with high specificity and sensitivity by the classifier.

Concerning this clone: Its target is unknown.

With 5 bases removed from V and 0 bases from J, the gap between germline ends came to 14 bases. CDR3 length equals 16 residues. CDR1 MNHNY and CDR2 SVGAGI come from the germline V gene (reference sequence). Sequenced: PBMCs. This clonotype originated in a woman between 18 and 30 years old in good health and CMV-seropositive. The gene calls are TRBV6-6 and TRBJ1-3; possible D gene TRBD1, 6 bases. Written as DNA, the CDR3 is TGTGCCAGCAGTCCAATACAGGGCAACTCTGGAAACACCATATATTTT. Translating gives CASSPIQGNSGNTIYF.